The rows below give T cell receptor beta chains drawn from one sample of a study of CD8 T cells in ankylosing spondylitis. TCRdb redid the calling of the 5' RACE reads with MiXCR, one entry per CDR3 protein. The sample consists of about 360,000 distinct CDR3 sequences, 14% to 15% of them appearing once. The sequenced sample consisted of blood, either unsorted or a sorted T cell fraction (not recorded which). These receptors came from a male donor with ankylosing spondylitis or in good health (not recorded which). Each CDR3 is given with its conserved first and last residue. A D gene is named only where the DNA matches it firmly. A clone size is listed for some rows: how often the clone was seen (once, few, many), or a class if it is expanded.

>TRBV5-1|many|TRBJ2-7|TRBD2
TGCGCCAGCAGTAAACGGGGGGACTCCTACGAGCAGTACTTC
CASSKRGDSYEQYF
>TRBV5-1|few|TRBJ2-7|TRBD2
TGCGCCAGCAGCTTCAGGACTAGCGGGGGCGGCGAGCAGTACTTC
CASSFRTSGGGEQYF
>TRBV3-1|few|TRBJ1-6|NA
TGTGCCAGCAGGGAGTCGGGGGCACCCCTCCACTTT
CASRESGAPLHF
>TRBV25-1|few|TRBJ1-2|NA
TGTGCCAGCAGTGAATTTGGAGGCAGGCTCCATGGCTACACCTTC
CASSEFGGRLHGYTF
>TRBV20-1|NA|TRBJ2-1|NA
TGCAGTGCTCCTGAGAGCTCCTACAATGAGCAGTTCTTC
CSAPESSYNEQFF
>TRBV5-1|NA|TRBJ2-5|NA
TGCGCCAGCAGCTTGGATCCAGGCCTCGGGGAGACCCAGTACTTC
CASSLDPGLGETQYF
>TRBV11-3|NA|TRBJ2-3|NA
TGTGCCAGCAGCAGTAGATATACTAGCACAGATACGCAGTATTTT
CASSSRYTSTDTQYF
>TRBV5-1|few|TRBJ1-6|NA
TGCGCCAGCAGCTTGGAGCCGGGGTCCGATAATTCACCCCTCCACTTT
CASSLEPGSDNSPLHF
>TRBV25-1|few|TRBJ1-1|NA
TGTGCCAGCAGTCGGACAGTTACTGAAGCTTTCTTT
CASSRTVTEAFF
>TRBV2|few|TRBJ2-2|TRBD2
TGTGCCAGCAGTTTTCCCTTAGCGGGGAAGGACACCGGGGAGCTGTTTTTT
CASSFPLAGKDTGELFF
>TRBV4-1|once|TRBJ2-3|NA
TGCGCCAGCAGCCAAGGGGGGGCGGGCAGCACAGATACGCAGTATTTT
CASSQGGAGSTDTQYF
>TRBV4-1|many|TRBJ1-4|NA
TGCGCCAGCAGCGCCTACAGGGACGAGGAAAAACTGTTTTTT
CASSAYRDEEKLFF
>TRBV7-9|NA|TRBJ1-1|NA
TGTGCCAGCAGCTTGAACGGGGACACTGAAGCTTTCTTT
CASSLNGDTEAFF
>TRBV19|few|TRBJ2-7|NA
TGTGCCAGTAGCCCGGGGACTTGGCGGGAGCAGTACTTC
CASSPGTWREQYF
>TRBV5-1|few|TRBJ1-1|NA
TGCGCCAGCAGCTTGGGGCAGGCCTTGAACACTGAAGCTTTCTTT
CASSLGQALNTEAFF
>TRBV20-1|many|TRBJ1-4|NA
TGCAGTGCAGGGGATGAAAAACTGTTTTTT
CSAGDEKLFF
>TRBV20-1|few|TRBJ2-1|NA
TGCAGTGCTAGAGATGTTAGGGGGAAGGACAATGAGCAGTTCTTC
CSARDVRGKDNEQFF
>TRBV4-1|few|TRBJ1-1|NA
TGCGCCAGCAGCCAAGTACTCGGATTTGAAGCTTTCTTT
CASSQVLGFEAFF
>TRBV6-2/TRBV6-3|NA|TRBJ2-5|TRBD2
TGTGCCAGCAGGGCTAGCGGAGGTCTCAGGGAGACCCAGTACTTC
CASRASGGLRETQYF
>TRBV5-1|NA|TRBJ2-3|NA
TGCGCCAGCAGCATCACAAGCCCTCACACAGATACGCAGTATTTT
CASSITSPHTDTQYF
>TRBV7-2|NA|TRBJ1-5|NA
TGTGCCAGCAGCCCTGGGGGGGGGAGTCAGCCCCAGCATTTT
CASSPGGGSQPQHF
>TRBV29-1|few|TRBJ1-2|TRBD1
TGCAGCGTTGAGTTCGGACAGGGGGCGCGGGGCTACACCTTC
CSVEFGQGARGYTF
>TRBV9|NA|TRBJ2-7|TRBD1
TGTGCCAGCAGCGTAGGAATGGGACAGGGGGCCTACGAGCAGTACTTC
CASSVGMGQGAYEQYF
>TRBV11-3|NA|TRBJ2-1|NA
TGTGCCAGCGCCAGAACTAGCAGCCACAATGAGCAGTTCTTC
CASARTSSHNEQFF
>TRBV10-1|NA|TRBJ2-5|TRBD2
TGCGCCAGCAGTGAGAGCGGGGGAGCGAGTGAGACCCAGTACTTC
CASSESGGASETQYF
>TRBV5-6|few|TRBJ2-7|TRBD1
TGTGCCAGCAGCTATAGGGACAGGCTCTCCTACGAGCAGTACTTC
CASSYRDRLSYEQYF
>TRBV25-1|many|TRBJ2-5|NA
TGTGCCAGCAGTGAAGCCAGTCAAGAGACCCAGTACTTC
CASSEASQETQYF
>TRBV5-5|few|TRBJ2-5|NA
TGTGCCAGCAGCTCCGGGACACGGGTTGAAGAGACCCAGTACTTC
CASSSGTRVEETQYF
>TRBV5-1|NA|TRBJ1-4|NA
TGCGCCAGCAGCCCCGGCGGGGGGATACAAACTAATGAAAAACTGTTTTTT
CASSPGGGIQTNEKLFF
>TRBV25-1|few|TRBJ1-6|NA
TGTGCCAGCAGTGAATATGGCAGCCGGAGTTCACCCCTCCACTTT
CASSEYGSRSSPLHF
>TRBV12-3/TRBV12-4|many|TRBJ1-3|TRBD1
TGTGCCAGCAGTTTCCGGGACAGGGACAACACCATATATTTT
CASSFRDRDNTIYF
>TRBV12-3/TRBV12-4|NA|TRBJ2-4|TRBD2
TGTGCCAGCAGTTTAACTAGCGGGAGCGCCAAAAACATTCAGTACTTC
CASSLTSGSAKNIQYF
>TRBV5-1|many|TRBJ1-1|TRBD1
TGCGCCAGCAGCCCCCGACCGACAGGGGGGAACACTGAAGCTTTCTTT
CASSPRPTGGNTEAFF
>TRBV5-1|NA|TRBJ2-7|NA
TGCGCCAGCAAAGGGGTACCCGAGGAAAGGGAGCAGTACTTC
CASKGVPEEREQYF
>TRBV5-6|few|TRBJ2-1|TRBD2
TGTGCCAGCAGCCTCGGACTAGAGTCCTACAATGAGCAGTTCTTC
CASSLGLESYNEQFF
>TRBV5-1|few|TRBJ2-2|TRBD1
TGCGCCAGCAGCTTGGGGGACAGGGGCGCCGGGGAGCTGTTTTTT
CASSLGDRGAGELFF
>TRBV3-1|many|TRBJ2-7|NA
TGTGCCAGCAGCCGCTACACGCGCTCCTACGAGCAGTACTTC
CASSRYTRSYEQYF
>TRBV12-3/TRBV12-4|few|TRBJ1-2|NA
TGTGCCACCTTCCCGACGGATTCTAACTATGGCTACACCTTC
CATFPTDSNYGYTF
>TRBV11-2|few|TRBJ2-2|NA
TGTGCCAGCAACCGGGACCGAAGCGGGGAGCTGTTTTTT
CASNRDRSGELFF
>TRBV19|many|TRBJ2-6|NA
TGTGCCAGTAGTATAGTGAGAATCTCTGGGGCCAACGTCCTGACTTTC
CASSIVRISGANVLTF
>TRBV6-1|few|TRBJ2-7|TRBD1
TGTGCCAGCAAGGAAGGACTGAGGACAGGGGCCTACGAGCAGTACTTC
CASKEGLRTGAYEQYF
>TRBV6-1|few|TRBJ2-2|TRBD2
TGTGCCACCATCAGCGGGAGGTACACCGGGGAGCTGTTTTTT
CATISGRYTGELFF
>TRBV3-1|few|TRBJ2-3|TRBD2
TGTGCCAGCAGCCAAGGTGCGGGGGGATTCACAGATACGCAGTATTTT
CASSQGAGGFTDTQYF
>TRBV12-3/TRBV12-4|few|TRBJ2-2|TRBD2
TGTGCCAGCACCCGACGACTAGCGGGAAAAACCGGGGAGCTGTTTTTT
CASTRRLAGKTGELFF
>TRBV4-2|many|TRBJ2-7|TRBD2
TGTGCCAGCAGCCAAGATATGGGCGGGAGTATCAACGAGCAGTACTTC
CASSQDMGGSINEQYF
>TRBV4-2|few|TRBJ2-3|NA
TGTGCCAGCAGCCAAGATGCACTCTCAGATACGCAGTATTTT
CASSQDALSDTQYF
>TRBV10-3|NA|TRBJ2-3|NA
TGTGCCATCAGTGAGAAAGGGTCCCGCACAGATACGCAGTATTTT
CAISEKGSRTDTQYF
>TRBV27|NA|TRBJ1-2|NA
TGTGCCAGCAGTTCCATTATTGGCGGAGCTAACTATGGCTACACCTTC
CASSSIIGGANYGYTF
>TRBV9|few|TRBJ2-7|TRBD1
TGTGCCAGCAGCGTAGCTGGGACAGGGGGTTACGAGCAGTACTTC
CASSVAGTGGYEQYF
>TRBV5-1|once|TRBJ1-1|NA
TGCGCCAGCAGCTTGAAGGGGGGGCGGGACACTGAAGCTTTCTTT
CASSLKGGRDTEAFF
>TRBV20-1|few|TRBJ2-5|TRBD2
TGCAGTGGGACTAGCGGCGAGGAGACCCAGTACTTC
CSGTSGEETQYF
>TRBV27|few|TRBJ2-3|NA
TGTGCCAGCAGCGACTATTATACGCAGTATTTT
CASSDYYTQYF
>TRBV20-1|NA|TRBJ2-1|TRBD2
TGCAGTTCTCAACGACTAGCGGGGGGGCCGAGCTCCTACAATGAGCAGTTCTTC
CSSQRLAGGPSSYNEQFF
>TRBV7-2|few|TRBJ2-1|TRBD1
TGTGCCAGCAGCCCTAAGACAGGGGAATCGAGTGAGCAGTTCTTC
CASSPKTGESSEQFF
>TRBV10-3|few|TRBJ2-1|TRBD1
TGTGCCATCTCCGGGACAGCGAAATACAATGAGCAGTTCTTC
CAISGTAKYNEQFF
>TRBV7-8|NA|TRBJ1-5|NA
TGTGCCAGCAGCCCCGGGACACTTTATAGCAATCAGCCCCAGCATTTT
CASSPGTLYSNQPQHF
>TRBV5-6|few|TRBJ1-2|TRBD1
TGTGCCAGCAGCTTCCGGACAGGGAAGGGCTATGGCTACACCTTC
CASSFRTGKGYGYTF
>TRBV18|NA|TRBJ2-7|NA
TGTGCCAGCTCACCACGGCAGGCCCCTACCTACGAGCAGTACTTC
CASSPRQAPTYEQYF
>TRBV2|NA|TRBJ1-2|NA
TGTGCCAGCAGTGAACAGGGGCCCGTCTCGACCTATGGCTACACCTTC
CASSEQGPVSTYGYTF